Listed below are T cell receptor beta chains from one sample, sequenced in a study of vaccination and CD4 T cells after COVID-19. Each CDR3 protein is one row after TCRdb ran MiXCR on the PCR reads. This table has about 16,000 distinct CDR3 sequences, about 46% appearing once. Antigens of these TCRs are unknown. Sequencing was carried out using CD4+ T cells from blood, cultured in vitro. The receptors shown here come from a human donor who had recovered from COVID-19. CDR3s include the opening cysteine and the closing phenylalanine or tryptophan. The D gene is left open where the match is weak. A row's size may be missing; if present it is once, few, many or a size class.

D	size	V	J	CDR3	DNA
NA	NA	TRBV19	TRBJ1-2	CASSIVSQGTGGYTF	TGTGCCAGTAGTATAGTATCTCAAGGGACGGGCGGCTACACCTTC
NA	NA	TRBV20-1	TRBJ1-1	CSACQGNTEAFF	TGCAGTGCTTGTCAGGGGAACACTGAAGCTTTCTTT
NA	NA	TRBV28	TRBJ1-5	CASSPWGGMDQPQHF	TGTGCCAGCAGTCCCTGGGGGGGTATGGATCAGCCCCAGCATTTT
TRBD1	NA	TRBV5-6	TRBJ2-5	CASSWDRIQETQYF	TGTGCCAGCAGCTGGGACAGGATCCAAGAGACCCAGTACTTC
TRBD2	NA	TRBV7-8	TRBJ2-3	CASTRWRGGPDTQYF	TGTGCCAGCACCCGATGGCGCGGGGGTCCAGATACGCAGTATTTT
NA	few	TRBV12-3/TRBV12-4	TRBJ1-5	CASSLAQGGQPQHF	TGTGCCAGCAGTTTAGCCCAGGGAGGACAGCCCCAGCATTTT
NA	NA	TRBV6-5	TRBJ1-4	CASSYSMVTNEKLFF	TGTGCCAGCAGTTACTCGATGGTGACTAATGAAAAACTGTTTTTT
NA	few	TRBV20-1	TRBJ2-5	CSASSGTTQETQYF	TGCAGTGCATCCTCCGGGACCACCCAAGAGACCCAGTACTTC
NA	NA	TRBV12-3/TRBV12-4	TRBJ2-7	CASSFAGPYEQYF	TGTGCCAGCAGTTTCGCAGGTCCCTACGAGCAGTACTTC
NA	NA	TRBV28	TRBJ1-1	CASSTLAGGAFF	TGTGCCAGCAGTACCTTAGCCGGGGGAGCTTTCTTT
NA	few	TRBV27	TRBJ1-2	CASGSGVRYTF	TGTGCCAGCGGATCGGGGGTCAGGTACACCTTC
NA	few	TRBV6-2/TRBV6-3	TRBJ1-2	CASSYSGAEFNHGYTF	TGTGCCAGCAGTTACTCGGGGGCTGAGTTTAACCATGGCTACACCTTC
TRBD1	NA	TRBV2	TRBJ2-2	CASSRDRNTGELFF	TGTGCCAGCAGCCGGGACAGGAACACCGGGGAGCTGTTTTTT
NA	few	TRBV30	TRBJ2-7	CAWSTRTSPRKQYF	TGTGCCTGGAGTACCCGGACTTCTCCTAGGAAACAGTACTTC
NA	NA	TRBV5-1	TRBJ2-7	CASSLGGGVYEQYF	TGCGCCAGCAGCTTGGGAGGAGGCGTTTACGAGCAGTACTTC
TRBD1	few	TRBV20-1	TRBJ1-3	CSAEGQGGTIYF	TGCAGTGCTGAGGGACAGGGCGGGACCATATATTTT
TRBD1	NA	TRBV6-1	TRBJ1-1	CASRGQGRDTEAFF	TGTGCCAGCCGAGGACAGGGAAGAGACACTGAAGCTTTCTTT
NA	NA	TRBV5-1	TRBJ1-2	CASTYADPGRGGYTF	TGCGCCAGCACTTACGCCGATCCGGGAAGGGGCGGCTACACCTTC
NA	NA	TRBV7-8	TRBJ1-1	CASSTPGLNTEAFF	TGTGCCAGCAGCACCCCGGGATTGAACACTGAAGCTTTCTTT
NA	NA	TRBV7-9	TRBJ2-3	CASSPPGLGGGDTQYF	TGTGCCAGCAGCCCCCCGGGTCTGGGGGGCGGCGATACGCAGTATTTT
NA	few	TRBV30	TRBJ2-7	CAWSVGGPVYEQYF	TGTGCCTGGAGTGTCGGGGGTCCCGTCTACGAGCAGTACTTC
NA	few	TRBV6-2/TRBV6-3	TRBJ1-2	CASSYRGALYGYTF	TGTGCCAGCAGTTACCGCGGAGCATTATATGGCTACACCTTC
TRBD1	few	TRBV7-3	TRBJ1-1	CASSLGQKVNTEAFF	TGTGCCAGCAGCTTGGGACAGAAAGTGAACACTGAAGCTTTCTTT
TRBD2	NA	TRBV6-2/TRBV6-3	TRBJ2-5	CASKRGTSVKETQYF	TGTGCCAGCAAGAGAGGGACTAGCGTTAAAGAGACCCAGTACTTC
NA	NA	TRBV2	TRBJ1-1	CASSEDRYRNTEAFF	TGTGCCAGCAGTGAAGATCGTTACAGGAACACTGAAGCTTTCTTT
TRBD1	few	TRBV2	TRBJ1-2	CASSAGGGGYGYTF	TGTGCCAGCAGCGCAGGGGGCGGAGGCTATGGCTACACCTTC
NA	NA	TRBV4-2	TRBJ1-2	CASSQEGGNGYTF	TGTGCCAGCAGCCAAGAAGGAGGGAATGGCTACACCTTC
TRBD1	NA	TRBV20-1	TRBJ2-3	CSASSPGQGLDTQYF	TGCAGTGCTAGTTCTCCGGGACAGGGGCTTGATACGCAGTATTTT
NA	NA	TRBV6-1	TRBJ2-2	CASNQGGFTGELFF	TGTGCCAGCAACCAGGGGGGGTTCACCGGGGAGCTGTTTTTT